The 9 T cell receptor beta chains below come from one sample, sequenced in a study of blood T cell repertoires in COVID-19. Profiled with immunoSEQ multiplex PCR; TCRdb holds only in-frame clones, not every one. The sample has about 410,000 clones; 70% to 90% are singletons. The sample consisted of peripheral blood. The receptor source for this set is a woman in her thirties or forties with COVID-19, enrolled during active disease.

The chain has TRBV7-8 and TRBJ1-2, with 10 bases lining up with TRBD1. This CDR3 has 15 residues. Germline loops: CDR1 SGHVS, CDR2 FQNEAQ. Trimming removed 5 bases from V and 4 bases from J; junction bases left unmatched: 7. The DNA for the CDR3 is TGTGCCAGCAGCAGAATGACAGGGGGCGTCTATGGCTACACCTTC. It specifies CASSRMTGGVYGYTF.

The CDR3 region has the DNA TGTGCCACTCAACAAGGACAGGGTAGGTCTGGGGCCAACGTCCTGACTTTC. Translating gives CATQQGQGRSGANVLTF. The chain recombines TRBV10-3 with TRBJ2-6, with 8 bases lining up with TRBD1. V lost 10 bases and J lost 1; bases outside the gene matches: 12. The CDR3 is made up of 17 amino acids. Per the germline V gene, CDR1 is ENHRY and CDR2 is SYGVKD.

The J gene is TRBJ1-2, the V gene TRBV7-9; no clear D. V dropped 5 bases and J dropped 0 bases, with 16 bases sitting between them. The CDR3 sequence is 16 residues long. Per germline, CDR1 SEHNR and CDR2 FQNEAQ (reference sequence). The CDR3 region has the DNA TGTGCCAGCAGCATTGACGGATCCACAGCTAACTATGGCTACACCTTC. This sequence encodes CASSIDGSTANYGYTF.

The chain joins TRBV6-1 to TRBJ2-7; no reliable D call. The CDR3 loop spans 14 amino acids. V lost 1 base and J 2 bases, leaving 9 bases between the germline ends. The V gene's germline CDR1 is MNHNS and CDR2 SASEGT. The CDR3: CASSEGPRAYEQYF. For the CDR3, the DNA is TGTGCCAGCAGTGAAGGTCCTCGAGCCTACGAGCAGTACTTC.

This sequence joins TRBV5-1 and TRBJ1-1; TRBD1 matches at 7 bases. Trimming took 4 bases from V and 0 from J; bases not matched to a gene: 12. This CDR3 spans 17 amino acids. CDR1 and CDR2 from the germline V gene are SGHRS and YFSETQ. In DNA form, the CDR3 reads TGCGCCAGCAGCAGTACCGGGAACAGGGGCCTGAACACTGAAGCTTTCTTT. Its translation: CASSSTGNRGLNTEAFF. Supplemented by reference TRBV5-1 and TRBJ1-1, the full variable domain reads KAGVTQTPRYLIKTRGQQVTLSCSPISGHRSVSWYQQTPGQGLQFLFEYFSETQRNKGNFPGRFSGRQFSNSRSEMNVSTLELGDSALYLCASSSTGNRGLNTEAFFGQGTRLTVV.

The CDR3 DNA is TGCGCCAGCAGCCAATTCGGGGGGTCCTACGAGCAGTACTTC. Translating gives CASSQFGGSYEQYF. The V gene is TRBV4-3, the J gene TRBJ2-7, with 7 bases identical to TRBD2. Germline V gene data show CDR1 as LGHNA and CDR2 as YSLEER. V was pared by 2 bases and J by 1 base, with 2 bases of the junction left unmatched. This CDR3 spans 14 amino acids.

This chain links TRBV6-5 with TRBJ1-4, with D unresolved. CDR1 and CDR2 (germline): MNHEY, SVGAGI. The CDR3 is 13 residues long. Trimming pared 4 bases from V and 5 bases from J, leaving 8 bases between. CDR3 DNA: TGTGCCAGCAGTTGGTCGGGGAATGAAAAACTGTTTTTT. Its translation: CASSWSGNEKLFF.

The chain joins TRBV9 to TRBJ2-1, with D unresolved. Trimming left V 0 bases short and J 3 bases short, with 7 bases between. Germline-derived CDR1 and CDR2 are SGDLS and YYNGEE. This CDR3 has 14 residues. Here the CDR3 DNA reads TGTGCCAGCAGCGTAGCAGAAGACTACAATGAGCAGTTCTTC. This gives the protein CASSVAEDYNEQFF.

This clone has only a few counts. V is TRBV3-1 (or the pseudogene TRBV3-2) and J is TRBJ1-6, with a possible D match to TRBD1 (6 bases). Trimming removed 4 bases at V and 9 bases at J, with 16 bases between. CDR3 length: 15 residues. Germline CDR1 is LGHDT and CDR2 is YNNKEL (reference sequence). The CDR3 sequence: CASSPHQGRGSPLHF. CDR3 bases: TGTGCCAGCAGCCCCCACCAGGGGCGAGGTTCACCCCTCCACTTT.